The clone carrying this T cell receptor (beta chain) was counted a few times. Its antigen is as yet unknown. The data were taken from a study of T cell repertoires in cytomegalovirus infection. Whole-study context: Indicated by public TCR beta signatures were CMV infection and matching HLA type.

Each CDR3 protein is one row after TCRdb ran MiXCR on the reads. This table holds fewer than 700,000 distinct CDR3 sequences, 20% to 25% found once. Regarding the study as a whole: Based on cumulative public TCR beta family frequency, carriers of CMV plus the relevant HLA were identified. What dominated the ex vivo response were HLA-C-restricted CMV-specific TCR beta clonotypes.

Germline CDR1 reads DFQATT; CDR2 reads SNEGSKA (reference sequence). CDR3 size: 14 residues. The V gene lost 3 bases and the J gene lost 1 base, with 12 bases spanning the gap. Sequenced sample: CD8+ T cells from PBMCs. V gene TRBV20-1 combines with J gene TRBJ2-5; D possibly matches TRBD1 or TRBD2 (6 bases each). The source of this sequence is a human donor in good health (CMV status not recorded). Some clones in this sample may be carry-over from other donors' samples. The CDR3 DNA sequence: TGCAGTGCTAGTTCGCCGGGGGCCCAAGAGACCCAGTACTTC. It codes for CSASSPGAQETQYF.